A single sample is the source of the 32 T cell receptor beta chains below, sequenced in a study of shared clonotypes between healthy human individuals. The data were produced by immunoSEQ multiplex PCR, yet TCRdb's version contains in-frame clones alone and is incomplete. The sample lists 2,500,000 or so clones, around nine tenths seen once, with about 0.13% in the top ten. Sequenced: naive CD4+ T cells sorted from blood. Subset of the sample: CD45RA+ positively selected. All receptors come from a man younger than 30 in good health.

The V call is TRBV11-3, the J call TRBJ2-7; possible D gene TRBD1, 7 bases. Germline values: CDR1 SGHNT, CDR2 YENEEA. The CDR3 covers 17 residues. The V and J ends lost 2 bases and 3 bases respectively, with 20 bases between them. Here the CDR3 reads CASSLSPEGTEIYEQYF. The CDR3 DNA reads TGTGCCAGCAGCTTATCCCCGGAGGGGACAGAAATCTACGAGCAGTACTTC.

The chain employs TRBV28 and TRBJ1-3, with a possible D match to TRBD1 (6 bases). V lost 4 bases to trimming and J lost 8 bases, with 15 bases between them. The CDR3 sequence is 14 residues long. The V gene's germline CDR1 is MDHEN and CDR2 SYDVKM. The DNA of the CDR3 is TGTGCCAGCAGTTCCGCGGGACATGGTGACACCATATATTTT. Protein product: CASSSAGHGDTIYF.

Note on this clone: In the same sample, other DNA sequences code for this CDR3. The gene calls are TRBV7-2 and TRBJ1-3; D ambiguous. V lost 3 bases to trimming and J lost 3 bases, with 9 bases between them. This CDR3 contains 14 residues. Germline V gene data show CDR1 as SGHTA and CDR2 as FQGNSA. In DNA, the CDR3 is TGTGCCAGCAGCTTGGGAGGAGGTGGAAACACCATATATTTT. Translation: CASSLGGGGNTIYF.

The gene calls are TRBV10-1 and TRBJ1-1; 7 bases fit TRBD1. CDR1 WNHNN and CDR2 SYGVQD come from the germline V gene (reference sequence). With V trimmed by 0 bases and J by 2 bases, 3 bases remained unmatched. This CDR3 has 15 amino acids. The CDR3 sequence: CASSESRQGNTEAFF. CDR3 coding DNA: TGCGCCAGCAGTGAGTCTCGACAGGGCAACACTGAAGCTTTCTTT.

This chain joins TRBV2 and TRBJ1-1; weak D call: TRBD1 (5 bases). Looked up from germline, CDR1 is SNHLY and CDR2 is FYNNEI. The CDR3 is 14 amino acids. The CDR3 is CAIQRGDENTEAFF. The CDR3 DNA reads as TGTGCTATCCAGCGGGGGGACGAGAACACTGAAGCTTTCTTT.

This clone was found a few times. The chain joins TRBV18 to TRBJ2-7; 8 nucleotides align to TRBD2. Germline loops: CDR1 KGHSH, CDR2 LQKENI. The CDR3 runs 16 residues. The V and J ends lost 5 bases and 1 base, in that order; junction bases with no gene match: 10. The DNA for the CDR3 is TGTGCCAGCTCAGCCTTTACGGCGGGGGGATCCTACGAGCAGTACTTC. Its protein product is CASSAFTAGGSYEQYF.

The chain links TRBV10-3 to TRBJ1-5; D is undetermined. V lost 3 bases, J lost 2 bases, and 8 bases lay in between. Germline CDR1 reads ENHRY; CDR2 reads SYGVKD. The CDR3 spans 14 residues. In DNA, the CDR3 is TGTGCCATCAGTGATAGATTGGGCAATCAGCCCCAGCATTTT. It translates to CAISDRLGNQPQHF.

J is TRBJ1-5 and V is TRBV6-6, with 7 bases that match TRBD1. Trimming took 6 bases from V and 2 from J; bases not matched to a gene: 10. The germline V gene has CDR1 MNHNY and CDR2 SVGAGI (reference sequence). The CDR3 extends over 16 amino acids. The CDR3 coding sequence is TGTGCCAGCAGATATGAACAGGGGAGGGGCAATCAGCCCCAGCATTTT. Translating gives CASRYEQGRGNQPQHF.

This chain joins TRBV29-1 and TRBJ1-1; D is unresolved. The germline V gene has CDR1 SQVTM and CDR2 ANQGSEA. The V gene lost 2 bases and the J gene lost 7 bases, with 5 bases spanning the gap. This CDR3 spans 10 amino acids. The CDR3 bases are TGCAGCGTTGAATGGCGTGAAGCTTTCTTT. Encoded protein: CSVEWREAFF.

The chain carries TRBV5-5 and TRBJ1-3; D is ambiguous. The ends were cut back, 1 base at V and 2 bases at J, with 10 bases in the middle. Germline V CDR1 and CDR2: SGHKS, YYEKEE (reference sequence). This CDR3 is 15 amino acids long. The CDR3 DNA follows: TGTGCCAGCAGCTTGCTGCAGAGTCCTGGAAACACCATATATTTT. Protein: CASSLLQSPGNTIYF. Filled out from reference TRBV5-5 and TRBJ1-3, the complete variable domain reads DAGVTQSPTHLIKTRGQQVTLRCSPISGHKSVSWYQQVLGQGPQFIFQYYEKEERGRGNFPDRFSARQFPNYSSELNVNALLLGDSALYLCASSLLQSPGNTIYFGEGSWLTVV.

The J gene is TRBJ2-7, the V gene TRBV6-5; TRBD2 matches 10 bases. Germline V gives CDR1 MNHEY, CDR2 SVGAGI. Trimming took 5 bases from V and 0 from J; bases not matched to a gene: 1. The CDR3 runs 14 residues. The CDR3: CASSLAGASYEQYF. As DNA, the CDR3 is TGTGCCAGCAGTCTAGCGGGGGCCTCCTACGAGCAGTACTTC.

The CDR3, as DNA: TGTGCCAGCAGCTTAGCGTCCAAAGGGACTAGCGGGAGGGCGGGCACAGATACGCAGTATTTT. Its protein product is CASSLASKGTSGRAGTDTQYF. The chain combines TRBV7-2 with TRBJ2-3; 16 positions match TRBD2. The CDR3 covers 21 residues. The germline CDR1 and CDR2 sequences are SGHTA and FQGNSA. With V trimmed by 0 bases and J by 1 base, 10 bases remained unmatched.

Worth noting for this clone: This same CDR3 is encoded by further DNA sequences in the sample. The chain joins TRBV5-4 to TRBJ2-1, with 12 nucleotides matching TRBD2. Losses at the gene ends were 4 bases for V and 4 bases for J; bases not matched to a gene: 3. This CDR3 region has 15 residues. In germline, CDR1 is SGHNT, CDR2 YYREEE (reference sequence). The CDR3 reads CASSLAGGNYNEQFF. In nucleotides, the CDR3 is TGTGCCAGCAGCCTAGCGGGGGGGAATTACAATGAGCAGTTCTTC. The full variable domain, completed using reference TRBV5-4 and TRBJ2-1, is ETGVTQSPTHLIKTRGQQVTLRCSSQSGHNTVSWYQQALGQGPQFIFQYYREEENGRGNFPPRFSGLQFPNYSSELNVNALELDDSALYLCASSLAGGNYNEQFFGPGTRLTVL.

This rearrangement joins TRBV14 to TRBJ2-1, with TRBD2 as a possible D gene (6 bases). Germline assignment: CDR1 SGHDN and CDR2 FVKESK. Trimming pared 1 base from V and 0 bases from J, leaving 7 bases between. The length of the CDR3 is 15 residues. The CDR3 sequence is CASSQAGSSYNEQFF. The CDR3 DNA sequence: TGTGCCAGCAGCCAAGCCGGGAGCTCCTACAATGAGCAGTTCTTC.

The rearrangement links TRBV18 to TRBJ2-5, with 8 bases that match TRBD1. Germline V gene sequence: CDR1 KGHSH, CDR2 LQKENI. V shed 3 bases, J shed 8 bases, and the junction held 17 bases outside the gene matches. The CDR3 is 17 residues long. For the CDR3, the DNA is TGTGCCAGCTCACCTATTTCCGGACAGGGTAACTCTATAACCCAGTACTTC. This codes for CASSPISGQGNSITQYF. Full variable domain (rest looked up from reference TRBV18 and TRBJ2-5): NAGVMQNPRHLVRRRGQEARLRCSPMKGHSHVYWYRQLPEEGLKFMVYLQKENIIDESGMPKERFSAEFPKEGPSILRIQQVVRGDSAAYFCASSPISGQGNSITQYFGPGTRLLVL.

This chain joins TRBV6-5 and TRBJ1-6; 7 positions agree with TRBD1. The germline CDR1 and CDR2 sequences are MNHEY and SVGAGI. The CDR3 runs 15 residues. V trimming: 6 bases; J trimming: 7 bases; junction bases outside the gene matches: 9. CDR3 region: CASSHPGQLNSPLHF. As DNA, the CDR3 is TGTGCCAGCAGCCACCCGGGACAGCTAAATTCACCCCTCCACTTT.

This sequence joins TRBV7-9 and TRBJ1-2; 9 nucleotides align to TRBD1. This CDR3 comprises 15 residues. Germline V gene data show CDR1 as SEHNR and CDR2 as FQNEAQ (reference sequence). J lost 7 bases, V lost 5 bases, and 11 bases had no gene match. CDR3 amino acids: CASSPGTGRDSGYTF. The CDR3 DNA sequence: TGTGCCAGCAGCCCCGGGACAGGGAGGGACAGTGGCTACACCTTC.

V usage is TRBV9 and J usage is TRBJ2-3, with TRBD1 as a possible D gene (5 bases). V gave up 3 bases and J gave up 5 bases, with 13 bases separating them. The CDR3 sequence is 14 residues long. The germline V gene encodes CDR1 SGDLS and CDR2 YYNGEE. CDR3: CASSGKPGKDTQYF. The CDR3 DNA sequence: TGTGCCAGCAGCGGGAAACCAGGGAAAGATACGCAGTATTTT.

This clone was picked up a small number of times. This same CDR3 is encoded by further DNA sequences in the sample. The DNA of the CDR3 is TGTGCCAGCAGCCAAGGGACAGCGAACACTGAAGCTTTCTTT. Translating it yields CASSQGTANTEAFF. The chain joins TRBV7-8 to TRBJ1-1; TRBD1 matches at 7 bases. CDR3 length: 14 amino acids. V lost 5 bases and J lost 1; bases outside the gene matches: 4. Germline V lookup: CDR1 SGHVS, CDR2 FQNEAQ.

For this clone: An end of the junction differs from the germline gene, which may be a read error. V is TRBV7-7 and J is TRBJ2-7; D may correspond to TRBD1 or TRBD2 (6 bases each). Germline V gives CDR1 SSHAT, CDR2 FNYEAQ (reference sequence). The CDR3 contains 12 residues. CDR3 amino acids: CASSSMEGVQYF. For the CDR3, the DNA is TGTGCTAGCAGCTCTATGGAGGGGGTACAGTACTTC.

The CDR3 region is CASSSGQGLPQHF. CDR3 DNA: TGTGCCAGCAGCTCGGGACAGGGGCTCCCCCAGCATTTT. The V call is TRBV7-2, the J call TRBJ1-5, with TRBD1 matching 10 bases. The J segment lost 10 bases and the V segment lost 4 bases, leaving 4 bases of the junction unmatched. The CDR3 sequence is 13 residues long. The germline V gene has CDR1 SGHTA and CDR2 FQGNSA.

As regards this clone: Other DNA sequences in the same sample also yield this CDR3. CDR3 in DNA: TGTGCCAGCAGCCCGACAGGAGCCTACGAGCAGTACTTC. Translation: CASSPTGAYEQYF. The chain has TRBV7-2 and TRBJ2-7; D may be TRBD1 (6 bases). Germline V gene lookup returns CDR1 SGHTA and CDR2 FQGNSA. CDR3 length: 13 residues. Trimming left V 5 bases short and J 2 bases short, with 10 bases between.

V and J are TRBV6-4 and TRBJ1-2; 7 nucleotides agree with TRBD1. CDR3 size: 14 residues. Germline values: CDR1 MRHNA, CDR2 SNTAGT. Trimming removed 4 bases from V and 4 bases from J; junction bases left unmatched: 6. CDR3 nucleotides: TGTGCCAGCAGTGCCCGGACAGGCGGCTATGGCTACACCTTC. Protein sequence: CASSARTGGYGYTF.

V gene TRBV29-1 combines with J gene TRBJ2-7, with a weak D call TRBD2 (6 bases). Germline V CDR1 and CDR2: SQVTM, ANQGSEA. Trimming removed 3 bases from V and 2 bases from J, with 14 bases in between. CDR3 size: 14 residues. The CDR3 spells CSVEGRGGTYEQYF. In DNA, the CDR3 is TGCAGCGTTGAGGGTCGGGGAGGCACCTACGAGCAGTACTTC.

V usage is TRBV6-5 and J usage is TRBJ1-1, with D tentatively TRBD1 (5 bases). Germline assignment: CDR1 MNHEY and CDR2 SVGAGI. This CDR3 is built from 14 residues. The V gene lost 0 bases and the J gene lost 8 bases, with 13 bases spanning the gap. Here the CDR3 reads CASSYSSGQEEAFF. For the CDR3, the DNA is TGTGCCAGCAGTTACTCGTCAGGACAAGAAGAAGCTTTCTTT.

The rearrangement uses TRBV4-1 and TRBJ2-1, with 14 bases lining up with TRBD2. Germline V CDR1 and CDR2: MGHRA, YSYEKL. This CDR3 contains 16 residues. V lost 4 bases, J lost 9 bases, and 8 bases stayed unmatched. CDR3 loop: CASSRAGTSGGPEQFF. The CDR3 DNA reads TGCGCCAGCAGCCGAGCCGGGACTAGCGGGGGCCCTGAGCAGTTCTTC.

The rearrangement uses TRBV5-4 and TRBJ1-1, with D tentatively TRBD1 (6 bases). Germline V CDR1 and CDR2: SGHNT, YYREEE (reference sequence). Trimming removed 0 bases from V and 11 bases from J, with 14 bases in between. CDR3 length: 13 residues. The CDR3 spells CASSLEVGQGAFF. The CDR3 nucleotides are TGTGCCAGCAGCTTGGAAGTAGGTCAGGGGGCTTTCTTT.

This chain uses TRBV2 with TRBJ2-7; 7 positions agree with TRBD1. This CDR3 spans 13 amino acids. The V segment lost 6 bases and the J segment 5 bases; nucleotides outside the gene matches: 7. Germline V lookup: CDR1 SNHLY, CDR2 FYNNEI. The CDR3 loop reads CASRLQGRDEQYF. For the CDR3, the DNA is TGTGCCAGCAGGTTACAGGGGCGGGACGAGCAGTACTTC.

The J gene is TRBJ1-6, the V gene TRBV6-1, with no clear D. Germline V gives CDR1 MNHNS, CDR2 SASEGT. The CDR3 runs to 13 residues. Trimming left V 2 bases short and J 10 bases short, with 9 bases between. DNA of the CDR3: TGTGCCAGCAGTGAATTTGAGCCCTCACCCCTCCACTTT. Its translation is CASSEFEPSPLHF.

The V and J genes are TRBV7-6 and TRBJ1-4, with 9 bases matching TRBD1. This CDR3 has 14 amino acids. With V trimmed by 1 base and J by 7 bases, 1 base remained unmatched. Germline V gene lookup returns CDR1 SGHVS and CDR2 FNYEAQ. The CDR3 bases are TGTGCCAGCAGCTTAGAGACAGGGGGTGAAAAACTGTTTTTT. As protein: CASSLETGGEKLFF. Combining the CDR3 with reference TRBV7-6 and TRBJ1-4 gives the whole variable domain GAGVSQSPRYKVTKRGQDVALRCDPISGHVSLYWYRQALGQGPEFLTYFNYEAQQDKSGLPNDRFSAERPEGSISTLTIQRTEQRDSAMYRCASSLETGGEKLFFGSGTQLSVL.

The chain couples TRBV10-3 to TRBJ2-7; D is unclear. The CDR3 consists of 14 residues. V lost 4 bases and J 2 bases, leaving 12 bases between the germline ends. Germline V gene lookup returns CDR1 ENHRY and CDR2 SYGVKD. CDR3 in DNA: TGTGCCATCAGTGGAAGAAGAGATGCCTACGAGCAGTACTTC. The encoded protein is CAISGRRDAYEQYF.

As DNA, the CDR3 is TGCGCCAGCAGCCAAGATTTCGACCCGACCGATGAGCAGTTCTTC. Its translation: CASSQDFDPTDEQFF. The chain links TRBV4-1 to TRBJ2-1; D not resolved. CDR3 length: 15 residues. Trimming took 0 bases from V and 8 from J, leaving 14 bases between them. Germline V lookup: CDR1 MGHRA, CDR2 YSYEKL.